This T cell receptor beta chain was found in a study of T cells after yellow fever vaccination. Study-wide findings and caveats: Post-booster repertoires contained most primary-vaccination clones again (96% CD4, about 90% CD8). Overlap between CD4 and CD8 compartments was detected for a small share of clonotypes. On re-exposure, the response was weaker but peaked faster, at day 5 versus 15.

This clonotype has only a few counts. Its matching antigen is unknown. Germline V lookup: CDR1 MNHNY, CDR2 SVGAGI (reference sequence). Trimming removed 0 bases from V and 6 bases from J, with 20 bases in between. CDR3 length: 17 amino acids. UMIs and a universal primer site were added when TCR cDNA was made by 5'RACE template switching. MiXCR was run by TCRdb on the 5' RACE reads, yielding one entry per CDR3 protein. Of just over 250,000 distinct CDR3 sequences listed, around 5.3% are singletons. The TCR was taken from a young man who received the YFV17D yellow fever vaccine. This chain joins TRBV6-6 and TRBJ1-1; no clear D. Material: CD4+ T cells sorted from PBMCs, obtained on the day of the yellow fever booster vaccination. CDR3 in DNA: TGTGCCAGCAGTTACTCTAATTTCGGGCTTCTGGGGTCTGAAGCTTTCTTT. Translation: CASSYSNFGLLGSEAFF.